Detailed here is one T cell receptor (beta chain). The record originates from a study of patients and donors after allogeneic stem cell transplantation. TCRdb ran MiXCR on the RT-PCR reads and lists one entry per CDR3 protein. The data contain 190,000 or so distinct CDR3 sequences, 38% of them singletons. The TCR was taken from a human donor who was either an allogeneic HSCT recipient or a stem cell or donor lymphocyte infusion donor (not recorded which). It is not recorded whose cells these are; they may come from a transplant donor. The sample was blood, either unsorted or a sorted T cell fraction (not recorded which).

This chain's CDR3 is CASSLIYADTQYF. Here the CDR3 DNA reads TGTGCCAGCAGTTTAATTTACGCAGATACGCAGTATTTT. The rearrangement links TRBV27 to TRBJ2-3; D ambiguous. The CDR3 has 13 amino acids. V was clipped by 2 bases and J by 4 bases, with 7 bases between them. Germline CDR1 MNHEY, CDR2 SMNVEV (reference sequence).